The 12 T cell receptor beta chains below all came from one sample that was sequenced in a study of PD-L1 blockade in urothelial cancer. Using immunoSEQ multiplex PCR, the repertoire was profiled, and TCRdb retains in-frame clones only, with some absent. The sample has fewer than 130,000 clones; around 85% are singletons. The sequencing used PBMCs, collected around atezolizumab (anti-PD-L1) treatment. The receptors were gathered from a man between 50 and 59 years old with urothelial cancer.

Here the CDR3 DNA reads TGTGCCATCAGTGCCTTTAACCGAGCGGGAGAAGGCACAGATACGCAGTATTTT. This sequence encodes CAISAFNRAGEGTDTQYF. The chain uses TRBV10-3 and TRBJ2-3, with 8 bases aligning to TRBD2. Trimming took 4 bases from V and 1 from J; bases not matched to a gene: 13. The CDR3 contains 18 residues. Germline values: CDR1 ENHRY, CDR2 SYGVKD.

This chain joins TRBV7-8 and TRBJ2-2, with a tentative D call TRBD2 (6 bases). This CDR3 is built from 16 residues. From germline, CDR1 is SGHVS and CDR2 FQNEAQ. The V end lost 2 bases, the J end lost 4 bases, and 14 bases lay between the germline ends. CDR3 nucleotides: TGTGCCAGCAGCTTATTTCGGACTATACGCACCGGGGAGCTGTTTTTT. Its protein is CASSLFRTIRTGELFF.

This clone was recorded only once. This chain links TRBV15 with TRBJ2-7; perhaps TRBD2 as D (5 bases). The CDR3 has 14 amino acids. Germline assignment: CDR1 LNHNV and CDR2 YYDKDF (reference sequence). V shed 6 bases and J shed 3 bases, with 15 bases lying between them. The CDR3 DNA is TGTGCCACCAGTCACGGGGAGCCCCGCTACGAGCAGTACTTC. Its protein product is CATSHGEPRYEQYF.

This chain connects TRBV6-1 to TRBJ1-6; 7 bases match TRBD1. With V trimmed by 4 bases and J by 5 bases, 8 bases remained unmatched. The CDR3 sequence is 16 residues long. The germline gives CDR1 MNHNS, CDR2 SASEGT. The CDR3 DNA sequence: TGTGCCAGCAGTGCCCTACCGGGACAGAATAATTCACCCCTCCACTTT. It encodes CASSALPGQNNSPLHF.

The chain carries TRBV7-9 and TRBJ2-7; TRBD1 matches 8 bases. Germline CDR1 and CDR2: SEHNR and FQNEAQ (reference sequence). This CDR3 has 15 residues. V dropped 5 bases and J dropped 4; count of bases not matched to a gene: 10. Here the CDR3 reads CASSAMDRVMYEQYF. CDR3 DNA sequence: TGTGCCAGCAGCGCGATGGACAGGGTAATGTACGAGCAGTACTTC. The variable domain in full, completed from reference TRBV7-9 and TRBJ2-7, reads DTGVSQNPRHKITKRGQNVTFRCDPISEHNRLYWYRQTLGQGPEFLTYFQNEAQLEKSRLLSDRFSAERPKGSFSTLEIQRTEQGDSAMYLCASSAMDRVMYEQYFGPGTRLTVT.

V usage is TRBV5-4 and J usage is TRBJ2-3, with 7 bases fitting TRBD2. Germline assignment: CDR1 SGHNT and CDR2 YYREEE (reference sequence). V was pared by 3 bases and J by 1 base, with 11 bases of the junction left unmatched. The CDR3 contains 17 residues. The CDR3 protein is CASSWGGSGTRTDTQYF. CDR3 nucleotide sequence: TGTGCCAGCAGCTGGGGGGGAAGCGGCACCCGCACAGATACGCAGTATTTT.

This rearrangement joins TRBV4-1 to TRBJ1-5; D is uncertain. The germline V and J ends were trimmed by 1 base and 0 bases, with 7 bases remaining between them. The V gene's germline CDR1 is MGHRA and CDR2 YSYEKL. This CDR3 contains 15 residues. In DNA, the CDR3 is TGCGCCAGCAGCCAAGGACTGTATAGCAATCAGCCCCAGCATTTT. As protein: CASSQGLYSNQPQHF.

This clone was recorded once. The rearrangement links TRBV28 to TRBJ1-1; D call uncertain. Germline V gene data show CDR1 as MDHEN and CDR2 as SYDVKM. The CDR3 has 13 amino acids. The ends were cut back, 7 bases at V and 10 bases at J, with 19 bases in the middle. The CDR3 reads CASKPGSGESAFF. The CDR3 DNA sequence: TGTGCCAGCAAGCCTGGCAGCGGCGAGTCAGCTTTCTTT.

This clone was observed a handful of times. V is TRBV20-1 and J is TRBJ2-1; 7 bases fit TRBD2. Germline V CDR1 and CDR2: DFQATT, SNEGSKA (reference sequence). V was clipped by 7 bases and J by 8 bases; unmatched bases: 5. This CDR3 comprises 11 residues. CDR3 in amino acids: CSGGGSDEQFF. The CDR3 region has the DNA TGCAGTGGCGGCGGGAGCGATGAGCAGTTCTTC.

The chain employs TRBV5-1 and TRBJ2-3; TRBD2 matches at 13 bases. The germline V gene encodes CDR1 SGHRS and CDR2 YFSETQ. V dropped 4 bases and J dropped 4; count of bases not matched to a gene: 9. The CDR3 totals 17 residues. The CDR3 loop is CASSLGPGLAGADTQYF. CDR3 nucleotide sequence: TGCGCCAGCAGCCTCGGACCCGGACTAGCGGGAGCAGATACGCAGTATTTT.

The rearrangement links TRBV2 to TRBJ1-2, with 8 positions matching TRBD1. CDR1 SNHLY and CDR2 FYNNEI come from the germline V gene. V lost 8 bases and J lost 4; bases outside the gene matches: 0. The CDR3 is 11 amino acids. The CDR3 is CASGQGYGYTF. The DNA of the CDR3 is TGTGCCAGCGGACAGGGCTATGGCTACACCTTC.

This clone was counted a few times. The chain joins TRBV28 to TRBJ1-1; weak D call: TRBD1 (5 bases). This CDR3 contains 15 residues. With 6 bases removed from V and 5 bases from J, the gap between germline ends came to 19 bases. CDR1 and CDR2 from the germline V gene are MDHEN and SYDVKM. CDR3 region: CASSPGLGSGTEAFF. The CDR3 DNA is TGTGCCAGCAGCCCAGGGCTGGGAAGTGGGACTGAAGCTTTCTTT.